This T cell receptor beta chain was profiled in a study of control samples from healthy donors and cancer patients. Sequencing used immunoSEQ multiplex PCR; TCRdb keeps in-frame clones, though not all of them. The sample has 100,000 to 150,000 clones, 85% to 95% seen once. V lost 2 bases and J 2 bases, leaving 16 bases between the germline ends. This CDR3 contains 16 residues. Germline V lookup: CDR1 MDHEN, CDR2 SYDVKM. The TCR was taken from a man between 18 and 35 years old in good health. The source material was blood. The V gene is TRBV28, the J gene TRBJ2-7; tentatively, D is TRBD1 (6 bases). The CDR3 bases are TGTGCCAGCAGTTTACCCCTCAGGGGTTTAACCTACGAGCAGTACTTC. Amino acid sequence: CASSLPLRGLTYEQYF.